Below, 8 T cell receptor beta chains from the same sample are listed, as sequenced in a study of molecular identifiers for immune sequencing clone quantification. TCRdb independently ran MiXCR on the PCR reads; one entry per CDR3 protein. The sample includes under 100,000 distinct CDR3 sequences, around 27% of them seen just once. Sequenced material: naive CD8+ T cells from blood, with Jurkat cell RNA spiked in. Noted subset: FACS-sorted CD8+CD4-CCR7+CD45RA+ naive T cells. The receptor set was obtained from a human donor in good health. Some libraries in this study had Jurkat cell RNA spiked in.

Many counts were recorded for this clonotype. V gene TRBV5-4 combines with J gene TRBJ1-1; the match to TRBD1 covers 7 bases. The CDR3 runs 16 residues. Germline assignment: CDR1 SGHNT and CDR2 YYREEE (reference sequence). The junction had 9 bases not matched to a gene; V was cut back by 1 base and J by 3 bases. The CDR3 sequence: CASSLLYQGVDTEAFF. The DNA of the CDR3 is TGTGCCAGCAGCTTGTTGTATCAGGGGGTCGACACTGAAGCTTTCTTT.

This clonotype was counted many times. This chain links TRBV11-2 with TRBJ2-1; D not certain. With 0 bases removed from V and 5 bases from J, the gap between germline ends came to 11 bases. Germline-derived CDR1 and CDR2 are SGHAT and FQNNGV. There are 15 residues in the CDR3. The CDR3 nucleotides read TGTGCCAGCAGCTTAGAATTTCTCGCGAACAATGAGCAGTTCTTC. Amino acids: CASSLEFLANNEQFF.

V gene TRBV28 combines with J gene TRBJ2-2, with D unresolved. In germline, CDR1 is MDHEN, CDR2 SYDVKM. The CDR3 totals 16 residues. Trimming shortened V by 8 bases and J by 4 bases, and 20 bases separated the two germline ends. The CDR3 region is CASCVQYLPTTGELFF. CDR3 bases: TGTGCCAGCTGCGTCCAATACCTACCGACCACCGGGGAGCTGTTTTTT. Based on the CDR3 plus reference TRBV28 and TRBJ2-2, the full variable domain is DVKVTQSSRYLVKRTGEKVFLECVQDMDHENMFWYRQDPGLGLRLIYFSYDVKMKEKGDIPEGYSVSREKKERFSLILESASTNQTSMYLCASCVQYLPTTGELFFGEGSRLTVL.

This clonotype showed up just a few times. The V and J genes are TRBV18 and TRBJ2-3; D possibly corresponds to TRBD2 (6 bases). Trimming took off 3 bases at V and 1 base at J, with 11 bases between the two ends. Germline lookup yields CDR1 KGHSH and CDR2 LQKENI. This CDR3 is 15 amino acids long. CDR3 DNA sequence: TGTGCCAGCTCACCCCAGACTAGGCGCACAGATACGCAGTATTTT. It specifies CASSPQTRRTDTQYF.

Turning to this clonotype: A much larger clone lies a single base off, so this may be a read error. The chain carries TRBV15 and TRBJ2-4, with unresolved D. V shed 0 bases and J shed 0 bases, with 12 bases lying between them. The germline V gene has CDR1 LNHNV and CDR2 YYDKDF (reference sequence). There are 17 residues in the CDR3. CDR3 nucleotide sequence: TGTGCCACCAGCAGAGATTCGAGTTCTCTAGCCAAAAACATTCAGTACTTC. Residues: CATSRDSSSLAKNIQYF.

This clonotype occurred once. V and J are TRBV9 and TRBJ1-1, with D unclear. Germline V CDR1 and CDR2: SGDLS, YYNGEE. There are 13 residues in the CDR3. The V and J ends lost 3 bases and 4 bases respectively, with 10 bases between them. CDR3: CASSADNSTEAFF. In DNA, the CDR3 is TGTGCCAGCAGCGCTGATAATTCCACTGAAGCTTTCTTT.

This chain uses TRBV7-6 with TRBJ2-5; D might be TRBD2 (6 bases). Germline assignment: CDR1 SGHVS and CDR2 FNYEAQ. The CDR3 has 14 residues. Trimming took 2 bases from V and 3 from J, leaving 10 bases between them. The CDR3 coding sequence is TGTGCCAGCAGCTTATCTCCGGGGGAAGAGACCCAGTACTTC. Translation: CASSLSPGEETQYF.

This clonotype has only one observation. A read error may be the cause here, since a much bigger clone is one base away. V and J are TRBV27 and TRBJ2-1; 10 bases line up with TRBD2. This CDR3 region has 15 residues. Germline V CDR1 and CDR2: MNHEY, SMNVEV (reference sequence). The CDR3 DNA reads TGTGGCAGCAGTCCTAGCGGGGGAGGGCCCAATGAGCAGTTCTTC. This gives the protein CGSSPSGGGPNEQFF.